These 5 T cell receptor beta chains were sequenced from one sample in a study of CD8+ T cells in alopecia areata. RNA was isolated and reverse transcribed to cDNA, the sequencing template. Data came from immunoSEQ multiplex PCR; TCRdb stores just in-frame clones and leaves some out. The sample yields 130,000 to 150,000 clones, around 47% seen once. Sequencing was performed on CD4+ T cells sorted from blood. All receptors derive from a human donor with alopecia areata.

The chain uses TRBV29-1 and TRBJ2-7; 7 nucleotides match TRBD2. CDR3 length equals 12 residues. Germline V gene lookup returns CDR1 SQVTM and CDR2 ANQGSEA. V was clipped by 4 bases and J by 0 bases; unmatched bases: 0. This CDR3 is CSVGDYSYEQYF. In DNA form, the CDR3 reads TGCAGCGTTGGGGACTACTCCTACGAGCAGTACTTC.

The chain uses TRBV2 and TRBJ2-1, with D perhaps TRBD1 (5 bases). The V gene's germline CDR1 is SNHLY and CDR2 FYNNEI. The CDR3 is 15 residues long. V was clipped by 8 bases and J by 7 bases, with 21 bases between them. For the CDR3, the DNA is TGTGCCAGCCAGAGTCCGGGTTCAGGGTATAATGAGCAGTTCTTC. Translated, it gives CASQSPGSGYNEQFF.

This sequence joins TRBV6-5 and TRBJ2-7; TRBD2 is a possible D gene (5 bases). The CDR3 runs to 15 residues. CDR1 is MNHEY, CDR2 SVGAGI, per germline. V lost 0 bases and J 5 bases, leaving 14 bases between the germline ends. The CDR3, as DNA: TGTGCCAGCAGTTACTCGTATCCGGGGTCAGACGAGCAGTACTTC. This gives the protein CASSYSYPGSDEQYF.

This clone was counted once. This chain uses TRBV5-1 with TRBJ2-7; no clear D gene. The CDR3 runs to 13 residues. Trimming cost V 0 bases and J 6 bases, with 10 bases left between them. In germline, CDR1 is SGHRS, CDR2 YFSETQ. CDR3 in amino acids: CASSLGLGGEQYF. CDR3 DNA sequence: TGCGCCAGCAGCTTGGGCCTGGGCGGCGAGCAGTACTTC.

This clone was counted a few times. The chain has TRBV27 and TRBJ2-1; weak D call: TRBD2 (6 bases). Germline loops: CDR1 MNHEY, CDR2 SMNVEV (reference sequence). Trimming removed 5 bases from V and 5 bases from J, with 13 bases in between. The CDR3 covers 14 residues. In DNA, the CDR3 is TGTGCCAGCAGTAAGAGCGGGCCAAACAATGAGCAGTTCTTC. This translates into CASSKSGPNNEQFF.